The 30 T cell receptor beta chains presented below share a single source sample, sequenced in a study of cytomegalovirus exposure and HLA in healthy donors. It was with 60 Vbeta and 13 Jbeta primers that the PCR ran. Libraries were prepared by immunoSEQ multiplex PCR; TCRdb keeps only in-frame clonotypes and omits some of them. This sample carries approximately 190,000 clones, more than 70% of them seen once, and the ten largest clones take 1.7%. Material for sequencing was PBMCs. The origin of the receptors is a man aged 35 to 55 in good health and CMV-seropositive.

The chain employs TRBV9 and TRBJ2-7; 7 bases map to TRBD1. Germline V lookup: CDR1 SGDLS, CDR2 YYNGEE. This CDR3 has 13 residues. The V and J ends lost 5 bases and 5 bases, in that order; junction bases with no gene match: 7. CDR3: CASSPRQGHEQYF. The CDR3 DNA reads TGTGCCAGCAGTCCGAGACAGGGCCACGAGCAGTACTTC.

This chain joins TRBV6-5 and TRBJ1-1; D remains unclear. CDR1 is MNHEY, CDR2 SVGAGI, per germline. The ends were cut back, 0 bases at V and 1 base at J, with 9 bases in the middle. This CDR3 contains 15 residues. The CDR3 protein is CASSYSHAENTEAFF. In DNA, the CDR3 is TGTGCCAGCAGTTACTCGCACGCAGAGAACACTGAAGCTTTCTTT.

To note about this clone: Other DNA sequences in the sample encode the same CDR3. This sequence joins TRBV18 and TRBJ2-7; 11 bases are a match to TRBD1. From germline, CDR1 is KGHSH and CDR2 LQKENI. CDR3 size: 14 residues. Trimming at V came to 3 bases and at J to 4 bases, leaving 2 bases not matched to a gene. DNA of the CDR3: TGTGCCAGCTCACCCGGGACAGGGGGTTACGAGCAGTACTTC. This codes for CASSPGTGGYEQYF. Full variable domain (rest looked up from reference TRBV18 and TRBJ2-7): NAGVMQNPRHLVRRRGQEARLRCSPMKGHSHVYWYRQLPEEGLKFMVYLQKENIIDESGMPKERFSAEFPKEGPSILRIQQVVRGDSAAYFCASSPGTGGYEQYFGPGTRLTVT.

In DNA form, the CDR3 reads TGCAGCGTGGGGACAGACAGGAATCAGCCCCAGCATTTT. Its translation: CSVGTDRNQPQHF. The chain carries TRBV29-1 and TRBJ1-5, with 7 bases aligning to TRBD1. The CDR3 runs 13 residues. Germline CDR1 SQVTM, CDR2 ANQGSEA. The J segment lost 4 bases and the V segment lost 6 bases, leaving 6 bases of the junction unmatched. The complete variable domain, with remaining parts taken from reference TRBV29-1 and TRBJ1-5, reads SAVISQKPSRDICQRGTSLTIQCQVDSQVTMMFWYRQQPGQSLTLIATANQGSEATYESGFVIDKFPISRPNLTFSTLTVSNMSPEDSSIYLCSVGTDRNQPQHFGDGTRLSIL.

A few counts support this clone. The rearrangement joins TRBV19 to TRBJ1-5; D gene uncertain. V was clipped by 0 bases and J by 9 bases, with 12 bases between them. The length of the CDR3 is 14 residues. Germline lookup yields CDR1 LNHDA and CDR2 SQIVND (reference sequence). CDR3: CASSIEGEQGPQHF. CDR3 in DNA: TGTGCCAGTAGTATAGAGGGCGAGCAAGGGCCCCAGCATTTT.

The V call is TRBV2, the J call TRBJ2-7; a possible D gene is TRBD2 (6 bases). Germline values: CDR1 SNHLY, CDR2 FYNNEI. The V end lost 1 base, the J end lost 9 bases, and 19 bases lay between the germline ends. The CDR3 extends over 15 amino acids. The CDR3 sequence: CASSEEVALLGGQYF. The CDR3 nucleotides are TGTGCCAGCAGTGAAGAAGTCGCCCTATTGGGAGGGCAGTACTTC.

Regarding this clone: One end of the junction varies from germline; a read error may be responsible. This chain connects TRBV7-9 to TRBJ2-3, with 7 bases matching TRBD1. This CDR3 spans 11 amino acids. Germline V gene sequence: CDR1 SEHNR, CDR2 FQNEAQ (reference sequence). The CDR3 reads CSSSSRDRQYF. CDR3 DNA: TGTTCCAGCAGCTCACGGGACAGGCAGTATTTT. Based on the CDR3 plus reference TRBV7-9 and TRBJ2-3, the full variable domain is DTGVSQNPRHKITKRGQNVTFRCDPISEHNRLYWYRQTLGQGPEFLTYFQNEAQLEKSRLLSDRFSAERPKGSFSTLEIQRTEQGDSAMYLCSSSSRDRQYFGPGTRLTVL.

This chain connects TRBV6-1 to TRBJ1-6; no clear D gene. The V gene's germline CDR1 is MNHNS and CDR2 SASEGT. Trimming cost V 3 bases and J 11 bases, with 8 bases left between them. The CDR3 runs 12 residues. CDR3 sequence reads: CASSDRVPPLHF. The CDR3 DNA follows: TGTGCCAGCAGTGACCGGGTTCCACCCCTCCACTTT.

This clone was counted a single time. The rearrangement joins TRBV28 to TRBJ1-2; D is possibly TRBD1 (6 bases). Germline loops: CDR1 MDHEN, CDR2 SYDVKM. The V end lost 5 bases, the J end lost 4 bases, and 14 bases lay between the germline ends. The CDR3 is made up of 14 amino acids. The CDR3 is CASSLGGAPYGYTF. DNA for the CDR3: TGTGCCAGCAGTCTTGGGGGGGCGCCCTATGGCTACACCTTC.

This chain links TRBV6-1 with TRBJ1-2, with 8 positions matching TRBD1. The CDR3 length is 13 residues. From germline, CDR1 is MNHNS and CDR2 SASEGT. V lost 5 bases and J lost 5; bases outside the gene matches: 4. The CDR3, as DNA: TGTGCCAGCAGTTCGACAGGGGTTTATGGCTACACCTTC. Protein sequence: CASSSTGVYGYTF.

This clone was observed a single time. The chain combines TRBV15 with TRBJ1-1; 8 nucleotides agree with TRBD1. From germline, CDR1 is LNHNV and CDR2 YYDKDF (reference sequence). This CDR3 is 19 amino acids long. V trimming: 5 bases; J trimming: 4 bases; junction bases outside the gene matches: 21. CDR3 coding DNA: TGTGCCACCAGCTCAAGGGGGGGGGTTCCTGACAGGGGAGCCACTGAAGCTTTCTTT. Encoded protein: CATSSRGGVPDRGATEAFF.

The rearrangement links TRBV6-1 to TRBJ1-1, with D perhaps TRBD1 (5 bases). The V end was cut by 2 bases, the J end by 4 bases, with 11 bases between. This CDR3 has 14 residues. Per the germline V gene, CDR1 is MNHNS and CDR2 is SASEGT. DNA for the CDR3: TGTGCCAGCAGTGAATATAAGGGGATCACTGAAGCTTTCTTT. Translated: CASSEYKGITEAFF.

The chain links TRBV5-3 to TRBJ1-1; 8 bases are a match to TRBD1. TRBV5-3 is designated an ORF whose function remains uncertain. The CDR3 has 15 amino acids. V shed 1 base, J shed 1 base, and the junction held 3 bases outside the gene matches. DNA for the CDR3: TGTGCCAGAAGCTTGCAGGGGGCTAAGAACACTGAAGCTTTCTTT. Translation: CARSLQGAKNTEAFF.

Only one count was recorded for this clone. This rearrangement joins TRBV6-5 to TRBJ1-3, with 8 bases lining up with TRBD1. Looked up from germline, CDR1 is MNHEY and CDR2 is SVGAGI. The CDR3 totals 15 residues. The trim removed 2 bases at V and 0 bases at J, leaving 0 bases unmatched. As DNA, the CDR3 is TGTGCCAGCAGTTACCAGGGGGCCTCTGGAAACACCATATATTTT. Amino acids: CASSYQGASGNTIYF.

This clone has only one observation. The rearrangement joins TRBV5-1 to TRBJ2-7; TRBD2 aligns across 11 bases. The ends lost 4 bases at V and 4 bases at J; junction bases unmatched: 13. CDR1 and CDR2 from the germline V gene are SGHRS and YFSETQ. The CDR3 length is 17 residues. DNA for the CDR3: TGCGCCAGCAGCCTCCTCAGAGATGGGACTAGCGGATACGAGCAGTACTTC. Amino acid sequence: CASSLLRDGTSGYEQYF.

The chain is built from TRBV29-1 and TRBJ2-3, with a possible D match to TRBD2 (5 bases). The CDR3 is 11 residues long. Trimming pared 7 bases from V and 4 bases from J, leaving 9 bases between. Germline CDR1 SQVTM, CDR2 ANQGSEA. The CDR3 nucleotides are TGCAGCGCCGAGAGGGCAGATACGCAGTATTTT. Protein product: CSAERADTQYF.

The chain has TRBV11-2 and TRBJ2-1, with 12 bases matching TRBD2. Per the germline V gene, CDR1 is SGHAT and CDR2 is FQNNGV. This CDR3 has 16 residues. V lost 6 bases and J lost 6; bases outside the gene matches: 9. The CDR3, as DNA: TGTGCCAGCAGTTCTACCCTAGCGGGAGGGCTCAATGAGCAGTTCTTC. It encodes CASSSTLAGGLNEQFF.

The chain combines TRBV19 with TRBJ2-1; D unclear. Trimming shortened V by 7 bases and J by 9 bases, and 10 bases separated the two germline ends. The CDR3 is 11 amino acids. CDR1 LNHDA and CDR2 SQIVND come from the germline V gene (reference sequence). The CDR3 loop is CASNLPGEQFF. CDR3 nucleotides: TGTGCCAGTAACCTACCGGGTGAGCAGTTCTTC.

V gene TRBV5-1 combines with J gene TRBJ1-4; D perhaps matches TRBD1 (5 bases). V dropped 4 bases and J dropped 8 bases, with 18 bases sitting between them. The CDR3 contains 15 residues. Germline loops: CDR1 SGHRS, CDR2 YFSETQ. The CDR3 region is CASSPLGRVQEKLFF. Here the CDR3 DNA reads TGCGCCAGCAGCCCTCTCGGCAGGGTGCAGGAAAAACTGTTTTTT.

In its sample, this clone was seen a few times. The chain has TRBV30 and TRBJ2-7, with TRBD1 matching 11 bases. Trimming at V came to 4 bases and at J to 4 bases, leaving 9 bases not matched to a gene. The CDR3 runs to 15 residues. Germline CDR1 is GTSNPN and CDR2 is SVGIG (reference sequence). Written as DNA, the CDR3 is TGTGCCTGGACTTATACGGACAGGGGGCTATACGAGCAGTACTTC. Protein sequence: CAWTYTDRGLYEQYF.

This chain joins TRBV19 and TRBJ1-2; 10 nucleotides agree with TRBD1. The CDR3 has 16 residues. Germline CDR1 LNHDA, CDR2 SQIVND (reference sequence). With 7 bases clipped from V and 3 bases from J, the junction kept 11 bases outside the gene matches. CDR3 loop: CASTNREGQGHYGYTF. CDR3 nucleotides: TGTGCCAGTACCAACAGGGAGGGACAGGGGCACTATGGCTACACCTTC.

The V call is TRBV6-4, the J call TRBJ2-2; TRBD2 matches at 10 bases. J gave up 13 bases and V 7 bases, and 15 bases lay outside the gene matches. Germline V gene sequence: CDR1 MRHNA, CDR2 SNTAGT. CDR3 size: 15 residues. In DNA, the CDR3 is TGTGCCAGCACCTTCAACGGGAGCGGGAGGGTTGGGCTGTTTTTT. Protein sequence: CASTFNGSGRVGLFF.

CDR3 region: CASTPSGAFYEQYF. The CDR3 nucleotides read TGTGCCAGTACGCCCTCAGGGGCATTCTACGAGCAGTACTTC. The rearrangement uses TRBV19 and TRBJ2-7, with D possibly TRBD1 on 6 matching bases. The length of the CDR3 is 14 residues. The germline CDR1 and CDR2 sequences are LNHDA and SQIVND (reference sequence). V shed 7 bases and J shed 3 bases, with 16 bases lying between them.

The chain carries TRBV7-2 and TRBJ2-4, with 10 nucleotides matching TRBD2. Germline V gives CDR1 SGHTA, CDR2 FQGNSA. The CDR3 is 17 amino acids. With V trimmed by 1 base and J by 6 bases, 9 bases remained unmatched. The CDR3 DNA follows: TGTGCCAGCAGCTTAGTCGCTAGCGGGAGACCTCCAAACATTCAGTACTTC. Its protein is CASSLVASGRPPNIQYF.

In nucleotides, the CDR3 is TGTGCCAGCAGCGTGAGACAGGGGCGAAACTATGGCTACACCTTC. It encodes CASSVRQGRNYGYTF. The chain combines TRBV27 with TRBJ1-2, with 8 bases lining up with TRBD1. The germline V gene has CDR1 MNHEY and CDR2 SMNVEV (reference sequence). V lost 6 bases, J lost 2 bases, and 8 bases stayed unmatched. CDR3 length: 15 amino acids.

This clone was observed a single time. The rearrangement uses TRBV5-1 and TRBJ1-4; D may be TRBD1 (6 bases). V was pared by 1 base and J by 8 bases, with 12 bases between. This CDR3 has 14 residues. CDR1 and CDR2 from the germline V gene are SGHRS and YFSETQ. This chain's CDR3 is CASSLTGSGEKLFF. CDR3 DNA: TGCGCCAGCAGCTTGACAGGGTCAGGAGAAAAACTGTTTTTT.

The chain combines TRBV13 with TRBJ1-4, with TRBD1 identical over 10 bases. CDR3 length equals 15 residues. Germline assignment: CDR1 PRHDT and CDR2 FYEKMQ (reference sequence). V lost 4 bases to trimming and J lost 10 bases; unmatched junction nucleotides: 9. The CDR3, as DNA: TGTGCCAGCAGCTCGAAGGGACAGGGGCCTCGAAAACTGTTTTTT. Its translation is CASSSKGQGPRKLFF.

The J gene is TRBJ2-1, the V gene TRBV11-2; 11 bases fit TRBD2. J lost 9 bases, V lost 1 base, and 5 bases had no gene match. Germline CDR1 and CDR2: SGHAT and FQNNGV. The CDR3 extends over 15 amino acids. The CDR3 DNA reads as TGTGCCAGCAGCTTAGGGGCTAGCGGGAGGTTTGAGCAGTTCTTC. Protein: CASSLGASGRFEQFF.

The chain is built from TRBV13 and TRBJ2-7, with 8 positions matching TRBD1. Trimming took 5 bases from V and 5 from J; bases not matched to a gene: 5. The CDR3 spans 13 residues. Germline V gene sequence: CDR1 PRHDT, CDR2 FYEKMQ (reference sequence). CDR3 loop: CASSGRGQDEQYF. The CDR3 bases are TGTGCCAGCAGCGGCAGGGGGCAAGACGAGCAGTACTTC.

The chain recombines TRBV6-1 with TRBJ2-7; the match to TRBD1 covers 7 bases. The germline V gene has CDR1 MNHNS and CDR2 SASEGT. Trimming cost V 5 bases and J 5 bases; bases outside gene matches: 3. CDR3 length equals 12 residues. CDR3 amino acids: CASSRDRDEQYF. CDR3 DNA: TGTGCCAGCAGTCGCGACAGGGACGAGCAGTACTTC.